This paragraph covers one TCR beta chain sequence. Measured with immunoSEQ multiplex PCR; TCRdb has only the in-frame clones, and not every one. This repertoire shows about 80,000 clones, 75% to 95% found once; its top ten account for roughly a sixth. This sample was taken from a study of control samples from healthy donors and cancer patients. With 6 bases clipped from V and 7 bases from J, the junction kept 6 bases outside the gene matches. This CDR3 contains 12 residues. From germline, CDR1 is MNHEY and CDR2 SVGAGI. This receptor was obtained from a man aged 50 to 60 in good health. The rearrangement joins TRBV6-5 to TRBJ2-7; 7 bases align to TRBD1. The sequencing input was blood. CDR3 in DNA: TGTGCCAGCAGGGTAGGGACAGATGAGCAGTACTTC. It is translated as CASRVGTDEQYF.